The clone carrying this TCR beta chain was seen more than once but under ten times. This sample was included in a study of shared T cell receptors in the human thymus. This CDR3 region has 15 residues. V gave up 2 bases and J gave up 0 bases; unmatched junction bases: 1. CDR1 is SEHNR and CDR2 is FQNEAQ in the germline V gene (reference sequence). TCRdb's table, derived via immunoSEQ multiplex PCR, lists solely in-frame clones and lacks some. The data show 500,000 to 550,000 clones, around 78% seen once. The same sample was also studied in work on human thymus T cells. Per that study: It was from resections taken during corrective heart surgery that the thymus tissue came.

Sequenced material: thymocytes. The receptor was isolated from a boy in the first two years of life with a congenital heart defect. V usage is TRBV7-9 and J usage is TRBJ1-1; TRBD1 matches at 9 bases. The CDR3 sequence is CASSLTGGMNTEAFF. DNA of the CDR3: TGTGCCAGCAGCTTAACAGGGGGCATGAACACTGAAGCTTTCTTT.